This TCR beta chain was retrieved from a study of cytomegalovirus exposure and HLA in healthy donors. On the study more broadly: Prior work identified under 130 million unique TCR beta sequences in some 180 million T cells.

PCR involved 60 Vbeta and 13 Jbeta primers. Data came from immunoSEQ multiplex PCR; TCRdb stores just in-frame clones and leaves some out. The sample holds some 200,000 clones, roughly 73% seen once. Germline loops: CDR1 KGHSH, CDR2 LQKENI. The CDR3 length is 13 residues. The ends lost 3 bases at V and 3 bases at J; junction bases unmatched: 1. With respect to this clone: Antigen specificity is unknown. Other DNA sequences from this sample encode an identical CDR3 as well.

Study outcomes and limitations: Earlier analysis found most TCR beta V segments productive about 90% or about 30% of the time.

The sample was PBMCs. The V gene is TRBV18, the J gene TRBJ2-5; 7 positions agree with TRBD2. The receptor was isolated from a female donor in good health and CMV-seronegative. The CDR3 region is CASSPGLKETQYF. CDR3 DNA sequence: TGTGCCAGCTCACCGGGACTAAAAGAGACCCAGTACTTC. Full variable domain (missing parts from reference TRBV18 and TRBJ2-5): NAGVMQNPRHLVRRRGQEARLRCSPMKGHSHVYWYRQLPEEGLKFMVYLQKENIIDESGMPKERFSAEFPKEGPSILRIQQVVRGDSAAYFCASSPGLKETQYFGPGTRLLVL.